This entry concerns a single T cell receptor (beta chain). This entry belongs to a study of blood T cell repertoires in COVID-19. All enrollees were roughly 18 to 100 years old and from about two dozen US areas. As processed by the authors: Amplification from reference gene primers served as the basis for estimated nucleated cell counts. The data were produced by immunoSEQ multiplex PCR, yet TCRdb's version contains in-frame clones alone and is incomplete. V, J and clone size derive from that table, while D and trimming were established from the DNA sequence. The top ten hold 51% of the sample, which has 60,000 to 75,000 clones, under 80% seen once. The sequenced sample consisted of PBMCs or T cells enriched from blood (not recorded which). This TCR was sampled from a woman in her sixties who had been exposed to COVID-19.

Here the CDR3 reads CASSSEANTEAFF. DNA for the CDR3: TGTGCCAGTAGTAGCGAGGCCAACACTGAAGCTTTCTTT. This chain uses TRBV19 with TRBJ1-1; D is undetermined. This CDR3 spans 13 amino acids. Germline V gives CDR1 LNHDA, CDR2 SQIVND (reference sequence). The V gene lost 4 bases and the J gene lost 2 bases, with 8 bases spanning the gap.